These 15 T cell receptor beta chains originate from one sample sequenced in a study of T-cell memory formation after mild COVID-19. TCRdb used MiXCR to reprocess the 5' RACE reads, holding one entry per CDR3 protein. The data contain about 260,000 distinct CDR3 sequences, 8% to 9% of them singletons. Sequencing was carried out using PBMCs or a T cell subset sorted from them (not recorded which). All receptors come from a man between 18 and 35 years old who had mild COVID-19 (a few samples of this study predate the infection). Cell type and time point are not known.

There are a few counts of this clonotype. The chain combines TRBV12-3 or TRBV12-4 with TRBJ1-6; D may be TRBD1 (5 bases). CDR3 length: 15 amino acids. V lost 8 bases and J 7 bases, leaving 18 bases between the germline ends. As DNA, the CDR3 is TGTGCCAGCTCCCTTGGGCAGGGCTTAAATTCACCCCTCCACTTT. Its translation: CASSLGQGLNSPLHF.

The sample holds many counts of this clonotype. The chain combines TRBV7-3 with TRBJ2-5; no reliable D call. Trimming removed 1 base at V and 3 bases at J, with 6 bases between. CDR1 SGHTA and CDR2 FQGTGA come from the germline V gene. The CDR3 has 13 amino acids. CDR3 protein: CASSLKGEETQYF. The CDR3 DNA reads TGTGCCAGCAGCTTAAAAGGAGAAGAGACCCAGTACTTC. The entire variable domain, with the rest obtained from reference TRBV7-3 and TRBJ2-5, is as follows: GAGVSQTPSNKVTEKGKYVELRCDPISGHTALYWYRQSLGQGPEFLIYFQGTGAADDSGLPNDRFFAVRPEGSVSTLKIQRTERGDSAVYLCASSLKGEETQYFGPGTRLLVL.

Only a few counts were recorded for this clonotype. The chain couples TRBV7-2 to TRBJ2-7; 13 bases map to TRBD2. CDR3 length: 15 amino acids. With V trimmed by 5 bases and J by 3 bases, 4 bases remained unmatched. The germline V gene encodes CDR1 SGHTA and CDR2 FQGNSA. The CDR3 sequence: CASSPRTSGGYEQYF. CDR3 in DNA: TGTGCCAGCAGCCCTAGGACTAGCGGGGGCTACGAGCAGTACTTC.

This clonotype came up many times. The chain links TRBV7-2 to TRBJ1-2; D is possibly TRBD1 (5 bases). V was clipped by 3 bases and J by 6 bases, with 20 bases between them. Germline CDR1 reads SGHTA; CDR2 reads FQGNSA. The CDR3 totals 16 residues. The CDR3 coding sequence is TGTGCCAGCAGCTTGCAAGATGAGGGGAGGGTTCATGGCTACACCTTC. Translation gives CASSLQDEGRVHGYTF.

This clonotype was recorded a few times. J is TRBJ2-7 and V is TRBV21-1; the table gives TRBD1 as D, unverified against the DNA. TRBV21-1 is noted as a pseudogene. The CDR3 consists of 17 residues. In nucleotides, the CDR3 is TGTGCCAGCAGCAAAGGGCCGGGGGGCCCCGTTCCCTACGAGCAGTACGTC. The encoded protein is CASSKGPGGPVPYEQYV.

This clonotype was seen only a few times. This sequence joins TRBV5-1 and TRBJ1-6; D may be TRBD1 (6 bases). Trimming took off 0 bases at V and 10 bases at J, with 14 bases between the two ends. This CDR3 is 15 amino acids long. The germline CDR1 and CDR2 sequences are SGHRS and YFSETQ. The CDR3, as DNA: TGCGCCAGCAGCTTGGCCGCGCAGGGGCAATCACCCCTCCACTTT. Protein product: CASSLAAQGQSPLHF.

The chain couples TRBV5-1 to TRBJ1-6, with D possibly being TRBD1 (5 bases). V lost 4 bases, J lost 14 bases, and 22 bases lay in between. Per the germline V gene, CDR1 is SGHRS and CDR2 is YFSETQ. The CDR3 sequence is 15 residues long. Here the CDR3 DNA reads TGCGCCAGCAGCACATCAGGGTTTCCGCTCGATGCCCTCCACTTT. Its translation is CASSTSGFPLDALHF.

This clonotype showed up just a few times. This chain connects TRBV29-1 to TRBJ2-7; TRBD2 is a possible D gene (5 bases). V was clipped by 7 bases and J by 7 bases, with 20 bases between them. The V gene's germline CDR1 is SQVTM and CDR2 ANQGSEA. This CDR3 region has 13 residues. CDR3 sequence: CSASEGGYGEQYV. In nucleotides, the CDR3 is TGCAGCGCTTCAGAGGGCGGCTATGGGGAGCAGTACGTC.

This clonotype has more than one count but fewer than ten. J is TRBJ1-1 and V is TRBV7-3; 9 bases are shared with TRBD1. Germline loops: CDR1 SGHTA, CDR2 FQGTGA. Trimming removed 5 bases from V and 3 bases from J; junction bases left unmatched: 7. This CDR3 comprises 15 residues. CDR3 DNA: TGTGCCAGCAGCCAACAGGGGGCAGGAGACACTGAAGCTTTCTTT. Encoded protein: CASSQQGAGDTEAFF.

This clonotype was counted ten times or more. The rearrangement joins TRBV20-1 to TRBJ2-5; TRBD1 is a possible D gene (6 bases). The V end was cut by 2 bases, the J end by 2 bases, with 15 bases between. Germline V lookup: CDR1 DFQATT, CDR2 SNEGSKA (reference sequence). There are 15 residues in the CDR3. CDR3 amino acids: CSARPPSGDQETQYF. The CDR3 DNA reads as TGCAGTGCTAGACCTCCCTCAGGGGATCAAGAGACCCAGTACTTC.

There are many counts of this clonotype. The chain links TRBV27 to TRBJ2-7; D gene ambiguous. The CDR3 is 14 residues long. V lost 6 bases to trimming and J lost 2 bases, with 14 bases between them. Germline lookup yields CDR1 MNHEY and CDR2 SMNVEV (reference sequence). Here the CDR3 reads CASSPTEATYEQYV. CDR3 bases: TGTGCCAGCAGCCCTACCGAGGCGACCTACGAGCAGTACGTC.

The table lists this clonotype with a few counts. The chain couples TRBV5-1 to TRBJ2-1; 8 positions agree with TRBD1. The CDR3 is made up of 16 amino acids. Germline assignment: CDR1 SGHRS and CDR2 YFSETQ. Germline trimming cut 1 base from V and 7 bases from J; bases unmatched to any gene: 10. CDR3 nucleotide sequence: TGCGCCAGCAGCTTGATCTGGACAGGGAATTCTAATGAGCAGTTCTTC. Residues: CASSLIWTGNSNEQFF.

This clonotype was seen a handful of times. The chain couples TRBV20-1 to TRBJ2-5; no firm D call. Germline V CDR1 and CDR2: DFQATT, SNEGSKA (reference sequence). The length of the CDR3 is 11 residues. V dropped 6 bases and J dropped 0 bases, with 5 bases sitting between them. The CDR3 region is CSAPYQETQYF. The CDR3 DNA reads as TGCAGTGCCCCGTACCAAGAGACCCAGTACTTC.

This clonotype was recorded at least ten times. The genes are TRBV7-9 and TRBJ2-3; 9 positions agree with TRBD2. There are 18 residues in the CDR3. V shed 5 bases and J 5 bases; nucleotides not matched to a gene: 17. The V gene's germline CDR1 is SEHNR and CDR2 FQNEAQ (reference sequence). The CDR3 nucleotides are TGTGCCAGCAGCCCCAAGGGTAGCGGGGGCGCCGGGGGAGATACGCAGTATTTT. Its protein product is CASSPKGSGGAGGDTQYF.

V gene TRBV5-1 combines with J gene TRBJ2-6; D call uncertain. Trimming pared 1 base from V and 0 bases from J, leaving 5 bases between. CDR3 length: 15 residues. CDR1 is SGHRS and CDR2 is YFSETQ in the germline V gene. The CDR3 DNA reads TGCGCCAGCAGCTTGCGATCCTCTGGGGCCAACGTCCTGACTTTC. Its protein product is CASSLRSSGANVLTF.